This T cell receptor (beta chain) was observed in a study of T cells expressing NK-cell markers. In the study overall: Sorted CD3+CD56+NKG2C+, CD3+CD56+NKG2C- and CD3+CD56-NKG2C+ T cells provided the TCR beta repertoires. Points from the study as a whole: It is unclear if expanded NKG2C-expressing clones target HCMV antigens. The contribution of dominant NKG2C+ clonotypes to CD8+ T cells in a handful of donors was 1.0-7.0%.

Comment on this clonotype: Its antigen is unknown.

5'RACE template switching with UMIs produced the TCR beta cDNA. TCRdb reprocessed the 5' RACE reads and keeps a single row for each CDR3 protein, giving no DNA. Its clone listing holds 550,000 to 600,000 distinct CDR3 sequences. The sample taken for sequencing was blood T cells: a sorted CD56 or NKG2C T cell subset, CD4+ or CD8+ T cells, or bulk PBMC T cells (not recorded which). This receptor was identified in a man aged 18-30 years in good health.

This CDR3 reads CASLPGGSEAFF. The chain combines TRBV2 with TRBJ1-1; the D call of TRBD1 rests on TCRdb alone, since no DNA is present to check it. The CDR3 length is 12 residues. The germline V gene has CDR1 SNHLY and CDR2 FYNNEI.